There are a few counts of the clone carrying this TCR beta chain. The target antigen is unknown. Time point indicated: newly diagnosed GD, antithyroid drugs for less than 3 months. Researchers made the TCR library from RNA that was extracted from PBMCs. Relying on iRepertoire HTBI primers and Arm-PCR of CDR3 regions, the team built TCR beta libraries. TCRdb ran MiXCR on the multiplex PCR reads and lists one entry per CDR3 protein. The profile shows fewer than 450,000 distinct CDR3 sequences, about 15% of them singletons. The data were obtained in a study of regulatory T cells in long-lasting Graves disease. Across the study: The antithyroid drugs taken by newly diagnosed Graves' patients had been used for under 3 months. Overall study results and limits: Less diverse TCR repertoires were seen in persistent Graves' patients than in newly diagnosed ones. Owing to a sample size that was small, accuracy may have been reduced.

Germline V CDR1 and CDR2: SGHNT, YYREEE (reference sequence). CDR3 length: 15 residues. Trimming took off 4 bases at V and 1 base at J, with 13 bases between the two ends. These data were also reused for a study on T cells in Graves' hyperthyroidism and ophthalmopathy. From that second work: Appearing also in blood were most of the thyroid clonotypes expanded above 0.001.

The clonotype comes from a woman aged 40 to 50 with Graves disease. The gene calls are TRBV5-4 and TRBJ2-3; tentatively, D is TRBD1 (5 bases). The source material was peripheral blood mononuclear cells (PBMCs), sampled at new diagnosis, from a patient treated with antithyroid drugs. CDR3 sequence reads: CASSRRVVGTDTQYF. The CDR3 DNA reads TGTGCCAGCAGCCGCAGGGTGGTAGGCACAGATACGCAGTATTTT.